This entry lists 21 T cell receptor beta chains sequenced from one sample in a study of cytomegalovirus exposure and HLA in healthy donors. 60 Vbeta and 13 Jbeta primers were used in PCR. Some clones are missing from TCRdb's copy, which holds only in-frame ones; the method was immunoSEQ multiplex PCR. The sample has tens of thousands of clones, around 76% seen once; the top ten hold roughly 6%. Material: PBMCs. These receptors were collected from a male donor in good health and CMV-seropositive.

V is TRBV2 and J is TRBJ1-5; 7 bases match TRBD1. This CDR3 region has 15 residues. Germline V lookup: CDR1 SNHLY, CDR2 FYNNEI. V was clipped by 6 bases and J by 2 bases; unmatched bases: 7. In DNA, the CDR3 is TGTGCCAGCAGAAAGGGACAGCTGGGCAATCAGCCCCAGCATTTT. Translating gives CASRKGQLGNQPQHF. The complete variable domain, with remaining parts taken from reference TRBV2 and TRBJ1-5, reads EPEVTQTPSHQVTQMGQEVILRCVPISNHLYFYWYRQILGQKVEFLVSFYNNEISEKSEIFDDQFSVERPDGSNFTLKIRSTKLEDSAMYFCASRKGQLGNQPQHFGDGTRLSIL.

The chain joins TRBV28 to TRBJ1-5, with D unclear. This CDR3 is built from 14 residues. Germline V gives CDR1 MDHEN, CDR2 SYDVKM. The V and J ends lost 2 bases and 3 bases respectively, with 8 bases between them. The CDR3, as DNA: TGTGCCAGCAGTTTAGGTCAGGACAATCAGCCCCAGCATTTT. Translation gives CASSLGQDNQPQHF. The variable domain in full, completed from reference TRBV28 and TRBJ1-5, reads DVKVTQSSRYLVKRTGEKVFLECVQDMDHENMFWYRQDPGLGLRLIYFSYDVKMKEKGDIPEGYSVSREKKERFSLILESASTNQTSMYLCASSLGQDNQPQHFGDGTRLSIL.

The chain recombines TRBV5-4 with TRBJ2-5, with D possibly matching TRBD2 (5 bases). Matching the DNA end better, TRBJ2-7 makes the J call doubtful. This CDR3 has 14 residues. Germline V gene lookup returns CDR1 SGHNT and CDR2 YYREEE (reference sequence). CDR3: CASSLERSSYEQYF. DNA of the CDR3: TGTGCCAGCAGCTTGGAGCGGAGCTCCTACGAGCAGTACTTC.

The V gene is TRBV10-2, the J gene TRBJ1-6; D is undetermined. This CDR3 is built from 15 residues. The V and J ends lost 4 bases and 0 bases respectively, with 7 bases between them. Germline values: CDR1 WSHSY, CDR2 SAAADI. The CDR3 protein is CASSVRSSYNSPLHF. In DNA form, the CDR3 reads TGCGCCAGCAGTGTCAGAAGCTCCTATAATTCACCCCTCCACTTT.

This rearrangement joins TRBV18 to TRBJ1-6; D uncertain. Germline V gene sequence: CDR1 KGHSH, CDR2 LQKENI. Between the trimmed V and J ends, which lost 2 bases and 0 bases, there was a span of 11 bases. The CDR3 runs to 17 residues. CDR3 DNA: TGTGCCAGCTCACCAGACGGGGTGAGCTCCTATAATTCACCCCTCCACTTT. Translation gives CASSPDGVSSYNSPLHF.

The rearrangement joins TRBV28 to TRBJ2-2; a weak D match, TRBD2 (5 bases). V was clipped by 3 bases and J by 2 bases, with 7 bases between them. This CDR3 has 14 residues. Per the germline V gene, CDR1 is MDHEN and CDR2 is SYDVKM. The DNA of the CDR3 is TGTGCCAGCAGTTTGAGGGAAAACACCGGGGAGCTGTTTTTT. It encodes CASSLRENTGELFF.

The chain is built from TRBV4-1 and TRBJ2-2, with unresolved D. Between the trimmed V and J ends, which lost 0 bases and 2 bases, there was a span of 7 bases. CDR3 length: 15 residues. CDR1 MGHRA and CDR2 YSYEKL come from the germline V gene. The chain's CDR3 is CASSQESLNTGELFF. DNA for the CDR3: TGCGCCAGCAGCCAAGAAAGCCTTAACACCGGGGAGCTGTTTTTT.

This sequence joins TRBV6-1 and TRBJ2-5, with D perhaps matching TRBD1 (5 bases). Looked up from germline, CDR1 is MNHNS and CDR2 is SASEGT. The V end was cut by 0 bases, the J end by 4 bases, with 18 bases between. CDR3 length equals 17 residues. CDR3 nucleotides: TGTGCCAGCAGTGAAGCCTCAGTGCAGGGATCAGGAGAGACCCAGTACTTC. Protein: CASSEASVQGSGETQYF.

This clone was counted once. V gene TRBV7-8 combines with J gene TRBJ1-5; D gene unclear. Germline V gene sequence: CDR1 SGHVS, CDR2 FQNEAQ. Trimming took off 5 bases at V and 1 base at J, with 15 bases between the two ends. The CDR3 runs 16 residues. The CDR3 here is CASSEVAERSNQPQHF. Written as DNA, the CDR3 is TGTGCCAGCAGCGAGGTAGCAGAGAGGAGCAATCAGCCCCAGCATTTT.

V usage is TRBV10-2 and J usage is TRBJ2-5, with D tentatively TRBD1 (6 bases). V gave up 3 bases and J gave up 3 bases, with 8 bases separating them. Germline V gene sequence: CDR1 WSHSY, CDR2 SAAADI. The CDR3 consists of 13 residues. The DNA for the CDR3 is TGCGCCAGCAGTGACCACAGGGAAGAGACCCAGTACTTC. Protein: CASSDHREETQYF.

A few counts support this clone. The chain combines TRBV6-1 with TRBJ1-3; D uncertain. Germline V gene sequence: CDR1 MNHNS, CDR2 SASEGT. Trimming shortened V by 10 bases and J by 4 bases, and 8 bases separated the two germline ends. The CDR3 spans 11 residues. CDR3 loop: CANLEGNTIYF. The CDR3 region has the DNA TGTGCCAACTTGGAGGGAAACACCATATATTTT.

On this clone: One junction end does not reproduce the germline sequence, and a read error may be involved. The J gene is TRBJ2-1, the V gene TRBV7-7; TRBD1 matches at 10 bases. This CDR3 spans 15 amino acids. Germline CDR1 and CDR2: SSHAT and FNYEAQ (reference sequence). This CDR3 is CASSLDWDRGYEQFF. In DNA, the CDR3 is TGTGCTAGCAGCTTAGACTGGGACAGGGGTTATGAGCAGTTCTTC. The full variable domain, in which reference TRBV7-7 and TRBJ2-1 provide the parts outside the CDR3, is GAGVSQSPRYKVTKRGQDVTLRCDPISSHATLYWYQQALGQGPEFLTYFNYEAQPDKSGLPSDRFSAERPEGSISTLTIQRTEQRDSAMYRCASSLDWDRGYEQFFGPGTRLTVL.

This clone has a single count. V gene TRBV7-7 combines with J gene TRBJ2-2, with D unresolved. Trimming shortened V by 5 bases and J by 3 bases, and 7 bases separated the two germline ends. Per the germline V gene, CDR1 is SSHAT and CDR2 is FNYEAQ (reference sequence). The CDR3 extends over 13 amino acids. CDR3 loop: CASSPQDTGELFF. The CDR3 nucleotides read TGTGCCAGCAGCCCCCAGGACACCGGGGAGCTGTTTTTT.

This chain links TRBV5-1 with TRBJ2-1, with D possibly matching TRBD1 (5 bases). Germline CDR1 is SGHRS and CDR2 is YFSETQ. This CDR3 comprises 16 residues. Trimming stripped 1 base from V and 2 bases from J, with 13 bases between. This chain's CDR3 is CASSLYGAGPYNEQFF. In DNA, the CDR3 is TGCGCCAGCAGCTTGTATGGGGCAGGGCCCTACAATGAGCAGTTCTTC.

V and J are TRBV5-1 and TRBJ1-4; 7 nucleotides line up with TRBD1. V lost 5 bases to trimming and J lost 2 bases; unmatched junction nucleotides: 6. CDR3 length equals 15 residues. CDR1 SGHRS and CDR2 YFSETQ come from the germline V gene. The CDR3 nucleotides are TGCGCCAGCAGTGTGATGGGACAGACTAATGAAAAACTGTTTTTT. Its translation is CASSVMGQTNEKLFF. The variable domain in full, completed from reference TRBV5-1 and TRBJ1-4, reads KAGVTQTPRYLIKTRGQQVTLSCSPISGHRSVSWYQQTPGQGLQFLFEYFSETQRNKGNFPGRFSGRQFSNSRSEMNVSTLELGDSALYLCASSVMGQTNEKLFFGSGTQLSVL.

In regard to this clone: A junction end diverges from the germline sequence, so it may reflect a read error. Different DNA sequences within this sample yield the same CDR3. The J gene is TRBJ2-7, the V gene TRBV27, with D possibly TRBD2 on 5 matching bases. The CDR3 is made up of 12 amino acids. Germline-derived CDR1 and CDR2 are MNHEY and SMNVEV (reference sequence). In DNA, the CDR3 is TGTTCCAGCAGACAAGCGGCCTACGAGCAGTACTTC. Encoded protein: CSSRQAAYEQYF.

This chain links TRBV2 with TRBJ2-3; 14 nucleotides line up with TRBD2. Per the germline V gene, CDR1 is SNHLY and CDR2 is FYNNEI. This CDR3 comprises 19 residues. The V and J ends lost 5 bases and 2 bases, in that order; junction bases with no gene match: 12. CDR3 sequence (DNA): TGTGCCAGCAGTCGCATCCCGGGACTAGCGGGGGCCGACACAGATACGCAGTATTTT. Protein sequence: CASSRIPGLAGADTDTQYF.

V and J are TRBV27 and TRBJ1-2; possible D gene TRBD1, 5 bases. The CDR3 extends over 15 amino acids. From germline, CDR1 is MNHEY and CDR2 SMNVEV (reference sequence). Trimming took off 2 bases at V and 4 bases at J, with 14 bases between the two ends. CDR3 nucleotides: TGTGCCAGCAGTTTAAATTGGGGGGTCTCCTATGGCTACACCTTC. Amino acid sequence: CASSLNWGVSYGYTF.

The gene calls are TRBV18 and TRBJ1-5, with unresolved D. The V gene's germline CDR1 is KGHSH and CDR2 LQKENI. With 2 bases removed from V and 2 bases from J, the gap between germline ends came to 16 bases. CDR3 length: 17 residues. CDR3 bases: TGTGCCAGCTCACCAACAGCTGATTATTGGGGCAATCAGCCCCAGCATTTT. The encoded protein is CASSPTADYWGNQPQHF.

The chain couples TRBV12-5 to TRBJ1-5; D unresolved. The germline gives CDR1 LGHNT, CDR2 FRNRAP. The germline V and J ends were trimmed by 1 base and 6 bases, with 7 bases remaining between them. This CDR3 spans 13 amino acids. CDR3 bases: TGTGCTAGTGGTTTGGAGGAGCGTCAGCCCCAGCATTTT. This translates into CASGLEERQPQHF.

This clone has just a few counts. The V call is TRBV7-2, the J call TRBJ2-5, with 8 bases that match TRBD2. Germline V gene sequence: CDR1 SGHTA, CDR2 FQGNSA. Germline trimming cut 3 bases from V and 5 bases from J; bases unmatched to any gene: 5. This CDR3 spans 14 amino acids. This CDR3 reads CASSFTGGAETQYF. As DNA, the CDR3 is TGTGCCAGCAGCTTTACCGGGGGGGCGGAGACCCAGTACTTC.